This record concerns one TCR beta chain sequence. Use of 60 Vbeta and 13 Jbeta primers characterized the PCR. Sequencing was performed with immunoSEQ multiplex PCR; in TCRdb, only in-frame clones are kept and a portion is missing. The sample gives fewer than 200,000 clones, around 83% of which show up once; about 1.7% is in the top ten. The source of the sample is a study of cytomegalovirus exposure and HLA in healthy donors. V trimming: 1 base; J trimming: 4 bases; junction bases outside the gene matches: 3. The CDR3 has 13 amino acids. CDR1 is GTSNPN, CDR2 SVGIG, per germline (reference sequence). V usage is TRBV30 and J usage is TRBJ2-7; the match to TRBD2 covers 8 bases. Sequenced input: PBMCs. This TCR came from a man aged 35 to 55 in good health and CMV-seropositive. DNA for the CDR3: TGTGCCTGGAGTGGGGGACTAGGATACGAGCAGTACTTC. Protein product: CAWSGGLGYEQYF.